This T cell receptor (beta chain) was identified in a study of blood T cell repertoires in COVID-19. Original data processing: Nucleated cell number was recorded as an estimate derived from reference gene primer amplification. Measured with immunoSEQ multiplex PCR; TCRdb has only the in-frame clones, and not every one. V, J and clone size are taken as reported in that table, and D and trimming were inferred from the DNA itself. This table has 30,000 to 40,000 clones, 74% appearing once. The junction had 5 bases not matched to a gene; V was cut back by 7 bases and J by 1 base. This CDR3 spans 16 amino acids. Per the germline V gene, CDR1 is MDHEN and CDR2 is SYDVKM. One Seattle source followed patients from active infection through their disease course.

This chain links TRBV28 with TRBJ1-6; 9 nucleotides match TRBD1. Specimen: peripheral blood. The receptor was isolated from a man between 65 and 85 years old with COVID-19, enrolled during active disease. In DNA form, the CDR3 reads TGTGCCAGCACGTGGACAGGGGCTTCCTATAATTCACCCCTCCACTTT. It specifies CASTWTGASYNSPLHF.